The 18 T cell receptor beta chains below all came from one sample that was sequenced in a study of blood T cell repertoires in COVID-19. Libraries were prepared by immunoSEQ multiplex PCR; TCRdb keeps only in-frame clonotypes and omits some of them. The sample lists a few hundred thousand clones; approximately 83% were seen once. Source material: PBMCs or T cells enriched from blood (not recorded which). These receptors were collected from a woman aged 25 to 39 who had recovered from COVID-19.

The J gene is TRBJ2-7, the V gene TRBV7-9, with D possibly TRBD2 on 6 matching bases. The CDR3 is 16 amino acids. Trimming pared 0 bases from V and 4 bases from J, leaving 16 bases between. Germline V gene data show CDR1 as SEHNR and CDR2 as FQNEAQ (reference sequence). This CDR3 is CASSLAVNQRVYEQYF. In DNA form, the CDR3 reads TGTGCCAGCAGCTTAGCGGTAAACCAGCGGGTTTACGAGCAGTACTTC.

In the case of this clone: Distinct nucleotide sequences in the sample also encode this CDR3. Here the CDR3 DNA reads TGTGCCAGCAGCGTAGAAGGGGACACTGAAGCTTTCTTT. Translated, it gives CASSVEGDTEAFF. The rearrangement joins TRBV9 to TRBJ1-1, with D tentatively TRBD1 (5 bases). CDR3 length equals 13 residues. From germline, CDR1 is SGDLS and CDR2 YYNGEE. The V end lost 0 bases, the J end lost 3 bases, and 6 bases lay between the germline ends.

This sequence joins TRBV18 and TRBJ2-7; 8 nucleotides align to TRBD2. The CDR3 spans 14 residues. J lost 3 bases, V lost 8 bases, and 9 bases had no gene match. Looked up from germline, CDR1 is KGHSH and CDR2 is LQKENI. This chain's CDR3 is CASGRAGVDYEQYF. As DNA, the CDR3 is TGTGCCAGCGGACGAGCGGGAGTTGACTACGAGCAGTACTTC.

V and J are TRBV9 and TRBJ2-1, with no clear D. In germline, CDR1 is SGDLS, CDR2 YYNGEE. The CDR3 contains 15 residues. V lost 3 bases and J lost 4, with 14 bases in between. CDR3 protein: CASSASPTPYNEQFF. CDR3 sequence (DNA): TGTGCCAGCAGCGCTTCCCCGACACCTTACAATGAGCAGTTCTTC.

The chain is built from TRBV19 and TRBJ1-5, with D possibly being TRBD1 (5 bases). V was shortened by 2 bases and J by 0 bases, with 14 bases between the two germline ends. The CDR3 loop spans 17 amino acids. Germline V gene lookup returns CDR1 LNHDA and CDR2 SQIVND (reference sequence). The CDR3 DNA reads TGTGCCAGTAGTATACACAGGATCTTATATAGCAATCAGCCCCAGCATTTT. It codes for CASSIHRILYSNQPQHF.

The chain carries TRBV7-9 and TRBJ2-7, with TRBD2 identical over 10 bases. From germline, CDR1 is SEHNR and CDR2 FQNEAQ (reference sequence). V was clipped by 2 bases and J by 7 bases; unmatched bases: 5. The CDR3 has 14 amino acids. The CDR3 region is CASSLSGRAREQYF. As DNA, the CDR3 is TGTGCCAGCAGCTTAAGCGGGAGGGCGAGGGAGCAGTACTTC.

This clone was detected once. CDR3 in amino acids: CASSEGDRENTGELFF. For the CDR3, the DNA is TGTGCCAGCAGTGAGGGGGACAGGGAGAACACCGGGGAGCTGTTTTTT. The chain recombines TRBV6-4 with TRBJ2-2; TRBD1 matches 9 bases. J was trimmed by 1 base and V by 3 bases; bases with no gene match: 3. The germline CDR1 and CDR2 sequences are MRHNA and SNTAGT. The CDR3 length is 16 residues.

The chain links TRBV2 to TRBJ2-2, with D possibly being TRBD1 (7 bases). Per the germline V gene, CDR1 is SNHLY and CDR2 is FYNNEI. There are 18 residues in the CDR3. Trimming stripped 5 bases from V and 0 bases from J, with 19 bases between. CDR3 protein: CASSYVTGTYANTGELFF. In nucleotides, the CDR3 is TGTGCCAGCAGTTACGTGACAGGGACTTACGCGAACACCGGGGAGCTGTTTTTT.

CDR3 region: CASSLLGANVLTF. The CDR3 DNA reads TGTGCCAGCAGTCTCTTAGGGGCCAACGTCCTGACTTTC. V is TRBV27 and J is TRBJ2-6; D is unresolved. Germline CDR1 is MNHEY and CDR2 is SMNVEV (reference sequence). The CDR3 length is 13 residues. V lost 5 bases and J lost 4, with 6 bases in between.

CDR3 protein: CASSSILAGGFTDTQYF. CDR3 DNA sequence: TGTGCCAGTAGTTCTATCCTAGCGGGAGGTTTCACAGATACGCAGTATTTT. The genes are TRBV19 and TRBJ2-3, with 11 bases lining up with TRBD2. The CDR3 is 17 residues long. The V and J ends lost 5 bases and 2 bases, in that order; junction bases with no gene match: 9. The germline V gene has CDR1 LNHDA and CDR2 SQIVND (reference sequence).

The rearrangement uses TRBV7-6 and TRBJ2-1; 8 bases map to TRBD2. CDR1 is SGHVS, CDR2 FNYEAQ, per germline. Trimming took 1 base from V and 6 from J; bases not matched to a gene: 11. The CDR3 loop spans 17 amino acids. The CDR3 loop is CASSLELAGTLGNEQFF. The DNA for the CDR3 is TGTGCCAGCAGCTTAGAATTAGCGGGAACTCTAGGCAATGAGCAGTTCTTC.

CDR3 nucleotide sequence: TGTGCCAGCAGAGGACAGGGAAACACCGGGGAGCTGTTTTTT. Encoded protein: CASRGQGNTGELFF. V usage is TRBV2 and J usage is TRBJ2-2; 8 positions agree with TRBD1. V was clipped by 6 bases and J by 2 bases; unmatched bases: 2. Germline V gene data show CDR1 as SNHLY and CDR2 as FYNNEI. This CDR3 is built from 14 residues.

V gene TRBV27 combines with J gene TRBJ2-6; 9 bases fit TRBD1. Trimming removed 4 bases from V and 0 bases from J; junction bases left unmatched: 7. The CDR3 has 18 residues. Germline values: CDR1 MNHEY, CDR2 SMNVEV (reference sequence). CDR3 protein: CASSSRTGAFSGANVLTF. Here the CDR3 DNA reads TGTGCCAGCAGTTCAAGGACAGGGGCCTTCTCTGGGGCCAACGTCCTGACTTTC.

The genes are TRBV30 and TRBJ2-3, with 8 nucleotides matching TRBD1. CDR3 length: 15 residues. CDR1 GTSNPN and CDR2 SVGIG come from the germline V gene (reference sequence). V shed 4 bases, J shed 2 bases, and the junction held 8 bases outside the gene matches. The CDR3, as DNA: TGTGCCTGGACCCTGACAGGGGCTCACACAGATACGCAGTATTTT. Its protein is CAWTLTGAHTDTQYF.

This clone appeared a single time. The chain combines TRBV7-9 with TRBJ1-5; D may be TRBD1 (6 bases). The germline V gene encodes CDR1 SEHNR and CDR2 FQNEAQ (reference sequence). The CDR3 length is 13 residues. V gave up 4 bases and J gave up 10 bases, with 14 bases separating them. DNA of the CDR3: TGTGCCAGCAGCTCCATCTCACAGGGACCCCAGCATTTT. Its translation is CASSSISQGPQHF.

CDR3 residues: CASKWGMNTEAFF. The CDR3 nucleotides read TGTGCCAGCAAGTGGGGCATGAACACTGAAGCTTTCTTT. The rearrangement links TRBV14 to TRBJ1-1; weak D call: TRBD1 (5 bases). The germline gives CDR1 SGHDN, CDR2 FVKESK. The CDR3 is made up of 13 amino acids. V lost 7 bases and J 0 bases, leaving 9 bases between the germline ends. The entire variable domain, with the rest obtained from reference TRBV14 and TRBJ1-1, is as follows: EAGVTQFPSHSVIEKGQTVTLRCDPISGHDNLYWYRRVMGKEIKFLLHFVKESKQDESGMPNNRFLAERTGGTYSTLKVQPAELEDSGVYFCASKWGMNTEAFFGQGTRLTVV.

The gene calls are TRBV6-2 or TRBV6-3 and TRBJ2-7; 7 bases line up with TRBD2. The CDR3 has 16 residues. The V and J ends lost 2 bases and 2 bases, in that order; junction bases with no gene match: 9. The germline gives CDR1 MNHEY, CDR2 SVGEGT. This chain's CDR3 is CASSYPGTTLTYEQYF. The DNA for the CDR3 is TGTGCCAGCAGTTACCCCGGGACTACCTTAACCTACGAGCAGTACTTC.

This clone was counted a few times. The gene calls are TRBV9 and TRBJ1-1; no definite D call. Germline assignment: CDR1 SGDLS and CDR2 YYNGEE. CDR3 length: 15 amino acids. V was shortened by 0 bases and J by 0 bases, with 9 bases between the two germline ends. The CDR3 loop reads CASSVEPDMNTEAFF. CDR3 sequence (DNA): TGTGCCAGCAGCGTAGAACCAGACATGAACACTGAAGCTTTCTTT.